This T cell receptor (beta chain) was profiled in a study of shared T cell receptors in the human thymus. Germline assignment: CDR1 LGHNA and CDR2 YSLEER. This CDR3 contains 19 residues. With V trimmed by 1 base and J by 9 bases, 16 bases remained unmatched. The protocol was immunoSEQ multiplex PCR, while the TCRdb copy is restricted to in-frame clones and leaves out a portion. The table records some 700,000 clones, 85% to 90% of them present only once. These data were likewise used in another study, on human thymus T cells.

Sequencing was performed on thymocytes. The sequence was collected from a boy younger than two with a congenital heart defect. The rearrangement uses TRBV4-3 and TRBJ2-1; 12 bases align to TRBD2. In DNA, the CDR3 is TGCGCCAGCAGCCAAGCCGCTTTCTCTAGCGGGAGGGCCTCCGTTGAGCAGTTCTTC. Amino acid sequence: CASSQAAFSSGRASVEQFF.